This entry is about one T cell receptor (beta chain). Unique molecular identifiers were used to barcode this TCRbeta library. TCRdb reanalysed the PCR reads using MiXCR and keeps one entry per CDR3 protein. Among 300,000 to 400,000 distinct CDR3 sequences listed, approximately 12% were seen once. The record originates from a study of T-cell reconstitution after alpha-beta-depleted transplantation in children. Germline values: CDR1 SGHAT, CDR2 FQNNGV. There are 15 residues in the CDR3. Trimming cost V 0 bases and J 6 bases, with 12 bases left between them. This TCR was sampled from a human donor who donated a stem cell graft to a child with Fanconi anemia. The sequences come from PBMCs, collected from the stem cell graft. This chain links TRBV11-2 with TRBJ2-1; D gene unclear. CDR3 in DNA: TGTGCCAGCAGCTTAGAACCATATGCCCCCAATGAGCAGTTCTTC. Protein sequence: CASSLEPYAPNEQFF.